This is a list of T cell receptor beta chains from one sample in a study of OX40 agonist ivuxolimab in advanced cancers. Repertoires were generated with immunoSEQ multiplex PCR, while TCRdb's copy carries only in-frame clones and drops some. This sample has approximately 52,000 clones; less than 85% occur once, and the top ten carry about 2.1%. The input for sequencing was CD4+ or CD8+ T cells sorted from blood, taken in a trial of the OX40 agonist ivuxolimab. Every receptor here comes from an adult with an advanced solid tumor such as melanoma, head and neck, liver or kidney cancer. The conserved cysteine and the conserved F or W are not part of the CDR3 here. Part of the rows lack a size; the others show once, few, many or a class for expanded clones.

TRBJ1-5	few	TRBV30	AWGSGEDQPQH
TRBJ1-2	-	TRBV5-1	ASSLGRGNDGGGYT
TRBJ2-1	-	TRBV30	AWSRLADEQF
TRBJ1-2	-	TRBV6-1	ASGGDSLGYGYT
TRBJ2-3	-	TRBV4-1	ASSPRLVGSTDTQY
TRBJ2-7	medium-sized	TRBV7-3	ASSPNHAIALYEQY
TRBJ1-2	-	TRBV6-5	ASSYEQIYGYT
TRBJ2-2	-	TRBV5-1	ASSPRDGGELF
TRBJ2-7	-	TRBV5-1	ASSQEAGGTTYEQY
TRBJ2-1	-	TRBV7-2	ASSPIPGAGEQF
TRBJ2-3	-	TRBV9	ASSVISITDTQY
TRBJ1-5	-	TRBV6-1	ASSEGTGGSSNQPQH
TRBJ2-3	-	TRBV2	ASRVAGVADTQY
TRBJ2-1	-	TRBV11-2	ASQMDGLGLYNEQF
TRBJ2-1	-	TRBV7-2	ASTTPGSNEQF
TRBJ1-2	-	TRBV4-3	ASSRSLDSNYGYT
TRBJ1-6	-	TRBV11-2	ASSPTGTHVNSPLH
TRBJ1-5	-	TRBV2	ASSRLQGVNQPQH
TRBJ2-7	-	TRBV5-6	ASSFLSGAFSYEQY
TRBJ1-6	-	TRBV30	AWIGQDGSPLH
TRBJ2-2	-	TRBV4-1	ASSQPLAGKTGELF
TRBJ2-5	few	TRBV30	AWSVGQHQETQY
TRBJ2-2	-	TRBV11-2	ASSLTRQANTGELF
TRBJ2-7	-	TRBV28	ASSTSGQGADEQY
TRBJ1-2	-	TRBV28	ASSSQGLGGYT
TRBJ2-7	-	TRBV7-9	ASSLIDGTGSYEQY
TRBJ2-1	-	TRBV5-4	ASSLVEGYNEQF
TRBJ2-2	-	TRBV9	ASSVAASGGELF
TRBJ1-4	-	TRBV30	AWDPTGGNEKLF
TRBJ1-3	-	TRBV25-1	ASSESGTAIGNTIY
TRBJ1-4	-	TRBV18	ASDRTGDEKLF
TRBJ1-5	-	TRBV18	ASSLGGADQPQH
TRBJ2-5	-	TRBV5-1	ASSLRSLPYQETQY
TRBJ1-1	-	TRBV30	AWSVSPEAF
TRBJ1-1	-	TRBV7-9	ASSLRDNTEAF
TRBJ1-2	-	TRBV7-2	ASSFGTGPHGYT
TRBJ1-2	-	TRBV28	ASSQDRDRSYT
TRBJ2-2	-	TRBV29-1	SGGKNTGELF
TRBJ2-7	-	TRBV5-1	ASSLDGRRDEQY
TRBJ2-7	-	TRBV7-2	ASSGQYYEQY
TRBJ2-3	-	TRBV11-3	ASSFRGADTQY